This TCR beta chain was sequenced in a study of cytomegalovirus exposure and HLA in healthy donors. TCRdb keeps only in-frame clones here, not all; method: immunoSEQ multiplex PCR. Of over 200,000 clones listed, about nine tenths are singletons. Germline CDR1 reads MNHEY; CDR2 reads SVGAGI. This CDR3 is built from 15 residues. Trimming left V 2 bases short and J 8 bases short, with 15 bases between. The origin of this receptor is a woman between 18 and 30 years old in good health and CMV-seropositive. Sequenced material: PBMCs. The chain links TRBV6-5 to TRBJ1-4; D remains unclear. For the CDR3, the DNA is TGTGCCAGCAGTTACCAGGCTGCCCTTGGGGAAAAACTGTTTTTT. It encodes CASSYQAALGEKLFF.